These 27 T cell receptor beta chains were sequenced from one sample in a study of T-cell memory formation after mild COVID-19. In TCRdb, the 5' RACE reads were re-called with MiXCR into one record per CDR3 protein. The repertoire includes about 320,000 distinct CDR3 sequences, roughly an eighth of them detected once, and around 23% sits in the top ten. Material for sequencing was PBMCs or a T cell subset sorted from them (not recorded which). The receptors shown here come from a man younger than 30 who had mild COVID-19 (a few samples of this study predate the infection). Cell type and time point are not known.

The sample holds a few counts of this clonotype. V is TRBV11-2 and J is TRBJ2-4; D is uncertain. Deletions cut 2 bases from V and 1 base from J, with 15 bases between. Germline assignment: CDR1 SGHAT and CDR2 FQNNGV. The CDR3 has 17 amino acids. The CDR3, as DNA: TGTGCCAGCAGCTTACGTCCGTCTCCCTATGCCAAAAACATTCAGTACTTC. As protein: CASSLRPSPYAKNIQYF.

This clonotype was found a few times. The chain couples TRBV6-2 or TRBV6-3 to TRBJ2-7; 9 bases line up with TRBD1. Germline CDR1 and CDR2: MNHEY and SVGEGT. The CDR3 loop spans 12 amino acids. V lost 6 bases, J lost 5 bases, and 2 bases stayed unmatched. The CDR3 DNA reads as TGTGCCAGCAGGGACAGGGGCCACGAGCAGTACGTC. Encoded protein: CASRDRGHEQYV.

The chain uses TRBV7-3 and TRBJ2-6; D possibly corresponds to TRBD1 (5 bases). Trimming removed 2 bases from V and 5 bases from J, with 7 bases in between. The CDR3 spans 14 residues. From germline, CDR1 is SGHTA and CDR2 FQGTGA. The CDR3 loop is CASSLGARANVLTF. Here the CDR3 DNA reads TGTGCCAGCAGCTTAGGGGCGCGGGCCAACGTCCTGACTTTC.

This chain links TRBV9 with TRBJ1-6; 9 nucleotides match TRBD1. The CDR3 consists of 17 residues. Germline V gives CDR1 SGDLS, CDR2 YYNGEE. The junction had 8 bases not matched to a gene; V was cut back by 4 bases and J by 3 bases. The CDR3 DNA is TGTGCCAGCAGCCTAGGGGTGGGACAGGGCTATAATTCACCCCTCCACTTT. It yields the protein CASSLGVGQGYNSPLHF.

The chain joins TRBV5-6 to TRBJ1-4; 7 bases align to TRBD1. CDR1 is SGHDT, CDR2 YYEEEE, per germline. The V gene end was trimmed by 4 bases and the J gene end by 10 bases; junction bases not matched to a gene: 10. This CDR3 has 14 residues. The CDR3, as DNA: TGTGCCAGCAGCGAGAACAGGGGCGGGAGAAAACTGTTTTTT. The encoded protein is CASSENRGGRKLFF.

The chain employs TRBV7-2 and TRBJ2-4, with D perhaps TRBD1 or TRBD2 (5 bases each). This CDR3 is 14 amino acids long. V was clipped by 5 bases and J by 9 bases, with 17 bases between them. Germline values: CDR1 SGHTA, CDR2 FQGNSA. This CDR3 is CASSPSAGTGIQYF. In nucleotides, the CDR3 is TGTGCCAGCAGCCCATCTGCAGGGACGGGCATTCAGTACTTC.

The chain carries TRBV6-2 or TRBV6-3 and TRBJ1-5, with D unclear. Germline V CDR1 and CDR2: MNHEY, SVGEGT. The CDR3 runs 13 residues. Trimming pared 5 bases from V and 2 bases from J, leaving 7 bases between. CDR3 sequence: CASSIQGNQPQHF. In nucleotides, the CDR3 is TGTGCCAGCAGTATTCAGGGCAATCAGCCCCAGCATTTT.

The table lists this clonotype with many counts. The rearrangement links TRBV7-9 to TRBJ2-3; TRBD2 aligns across 11 bases. This CDR3 spans 17 amino acids. The J segment lost 0 bases and the V segment lost 3 bases, leaving 5 bases of the junction unmatched. Per germline, CDR1 SEHNR and CDR2 FQNEAQ (reference sequence). This chain's CDR3 is CASSFTRLAGSTDTQYF. The CDR3 nucleotides are TGTGCCAGCAGCTTCACCCGACTAGCGGGAAGCACAGATACGCAGTATTTT.

This clonotype was found many times. The J gene is TRBJ2-3, the V gene TRBV3-1; the match to TRBD2 covers 11 bases. The CDR3 runs 14 residues. Germline V gives CDR1 LGHDT, CDR2 YNNKEL (reference sequence). The trim removed 4 bases at V and 6 bases at J, leaving 3 bases unmatched. The CDR3 DNA is TGTGCCAGCAGCCTGACTAGCGGGGCTGATACGCAGTATTTT. It is translated as CASSLTSGADTQYF.

This clonotype came up a few times. This chain joins TRBV7-2 and TRBJ1-6; the D is unclear. The CDR3 loop spans 13 amino acids. CDR1 SGHTA and CDR2 FQGNSA come from the germline V gene. V lost 0 bases, J lost 9 bases, and 6 bases lay in between. The CDR3 sequence: CASSLASSSPLHF. For the CDR3, the DNA is TGTGCCAGCAGCTTAGCCTCGAGTTCACCCCTCCACTTT.

This clonotype was seen only a few times. The rearrangement uses TRBV29-1 and TRBJ1-2, with 11 bases fitting TRBD1. The V gene end was trimmed by 7 bases and the J gene end by 4 bases; junction bases not matched to a gene: 2. Germline CDR1 is SQVTM and CDR2 is ANQGSEA. The CDR3 is 12 residues long. The DNA of the CDR3 is TGCAGCGGGGGGACAGGGGGCTATGGCTACACCTTC. This translates into CSGGTGGYGYTF.

This chain uses TRBV11-1 with TRBJ1-6; D not resolved. The V and J ends lost 4 bases and 14 bases respectively, with 9 bases between them. There are 11 residues in the CDR3. CDR1 and CDR2 from the germline V gene are SGHAT and FQDESV (reference sequence). In DNA, the CDR3 is TGTGCCAGCAGCTCGGGAGTAACCCTCCACTTT. Its translation: CASSSGVTLHF.

This clonotype appeared a few times. The V and J genes are TRBV19 and TRBJ2-2, with TRBD2 matching over 13 bases. The germline CDR1 and CDR2 sequences are LNHDA and SQIVND (reference sequence). There are 15 residues in the CDR3. The V gene end was trimmed by 7 bases and the J gene end by 9 bases; junction bases not matched to a gene: 8. The CDR3 here is CASNRRTSGGRELFF. CDR3 sequence (DNA): TGTGCCAGTAACCGAAGGACTAGCGGGGGCCGGGAGCTGTTTTTT.

The V gene is TRBV28, the J gene TRBJ2-5; possible D gene TRBD2, 5 bases. This CDR3 contains 15 residues. V was shortened by 4 bases and J by 3 bases, with 15 bases between the two germline ends. CDR1 and CDR2 from the germline V gene are MDHEN and SYDVKM. The DNA of the CDR3 is TGTGCCAGCAGTTCGAGGCGAGGAGCGGAAGAGACCCAGTACTTC. Protein sequence: CASSSRRGAEETQYF.

The table lists this clonotype with many counts. The chain carries TRBV11-2 and TRBJ2-1, with 9 bases lining up with TRBD1. Per germline, CDR1 SGHAT and CDR2 FQNNGV. This CDR3 spans 16 amino acids. V lost 7 bases and J lost 8; bases outside the gene matches: 15. The CDR3: CASNHPSGTGIYEQFF. The DNA for the CDR3 is TGTGCCAGCAACCACCCCTCCGGGACAGGGATATATGAGCAGTTCTTC. Variable domain in full (rest from reference TRBV11-2 and TRBJ2-1): EAGVAQSPRYKIIEKRQSVAFWCNPISGHATLYWYQQILGQGPKLLIQFQNNGVVDDSQLPKDRFSAERLKGVDSTLKIQPAKLEDSAVYLCASNHPSGTGIYEQFFGPGTRLTVL.

This clonotype was seen more than once but under ten times. The chain links TRBV7-2 to TRBJ2-5, with D tentatively TRBD2 (5 bases). Germline CDR1 SGHTA, CDR2 FQGNSA. V lost 0 bases, J lost 2 bases, and 10 bases lay in between. There are 15 residues in the CDR3. The DNA for the CDR3 is TGTGCCAGCAGCTTAGCGTGGAGCGGACAAGAGACCCAGTACTTC. Translation: CASSLAWSGQETQYF. Variable domain in full (rest from reference TRBV7-2 and TRBJ2-5): GAGVSQSPSNKVTEKGKDVELRCDPISGHTALYWYRQSLGQGLEFLIYFQGNSAPDKSGLPSDRFSAERTGGSVSTLTIQRTQQEDSAVYLCASSLAWSGQETQYFGPGTRLLVL.

This chain links TRBV6-6 with TRBJ1-5, with TRBD1 identical over 8 bases. With V trimmed by 2 bases and J by 9 bases, 18 bases remained unmatched. The germline gives CDR1 MNHNY, CDR2 SVGAGI (reference sequence). This CDR3 is built from 18 residues. The CDR3 DNA is TGTGCCAGCAGTTACAGGGGACAGGAATTGGGCAGGGGGTCGCCCCAGCATTTT. Its translation: CASSYRGQELGRGSPQHF.

This clonotype was seen more than once but under ten times. CDR3 DNA sequence: TGTGCCAGCAGCTTGGGGACACAAGGGAACGAGCAGTACGTC. It translates to CASSLGTQGNEQYV. The chain recombines TRBV11-2 with TRBJ2-7; TRBD1 is a possible D gene (6 bases). The V end was cut by 3 bases, the J end by 5 bases, with 14 bases between. The germline gives CDR1 SGHAT, CDR2 FQNNGV. The CDR3 totals 14 residues.

This CDR3 is CASSPISRGNEQFF. CDR3 DNA: TGTGCCAGCTCACCAATTTCAAGGGGTAATGAGCAGTTCTTC. This rearrangement joins TRBV18 to TRBJ2-1, with D tentatively TRBD1 (5 bases). Germline V CDR1 and CDR2: KGHSH, LQKENI. This CDR3 is built from 14 residues. V lost 2 bases and J 7 bases, leaving 12 bases between the germline ends.

This clonotype showed up just once. The chain uses TRBV4-2 and TRBJ1-1; D is possibly TRBD1 (5 bases). The V gene's germline CDR1 is LGHNA and CDR2 YNFKEQ. The germline V and J ends were trimmed by 1 base and 3 bases, with 12 bases remaining between them. This CDR3 comprises 15 residues. The DNA of the CDR3 is TGTGCCAGCAGCCAAGCGGACCAGGGCTACACTGAAGCTTTCTTT. Translated, it gives CASSQADQGYTEAFF.

The V and J genes are TRBV7-8 and TRBJ2-3; D perhaps matches TRBD1 (5 bases). V shed 7 bases and J shed 3 bases, with 14 bases lying between them. The CDR3 has 14 residues. Germline V lookup: CDR1 SGHVS, CDR2 FQNEAQ. The CDR3 nucleotides read TGTGCCAGCATGGGGCTGGTGGGGACAGATACGCAGTATTTT. Its translation: CASMGLVGTDTQYF.

This clonotype has more than one count but fewer than ten. The V call is TRBV12-3 or TRBV12-4, the J call TRBJ1-1, with D perhaps TRBD1 (5 bases). The CDR3 loop spans 14 amino acids. The V end was cut by 2 bases, the J end by 3 bases, with 10 bases between. CDR3 in amino acids: CASSLSVGDTEAFF. CDR3 in DNA: TGTGCCAGCAGTTTATCGGTGGGGGACACTGAAGCTTTCTTT.

V usage is TRBV27 and J usage is TRBJ2-2, with TRBD2 matching over 9 bases. CDR1 MNHEY and CDR2 SMNVEV come from the germline V gene (reference sequence). After removal of 6 bases from V and 7 bases from J, the junction contained 15 bases not matched to a gene. This CDR3 is built from 17 residues. CDR3 protein: CASSQGYGTSLVGELFF. CDR3 DNA sequence: TGTGCCAGCAGCCAAGGCTATGGGACTAGCCTGGTCGGGGAGCTGTTTTTT.

J is TRBJ2-7 and V is TRBV20-1, with 9 nucleotides matching TRBD2. The CDR3 loop spans 14 amino acids. Germline trimming cut 5 bases from V and 6 bases from J; bases unmatched to any gene: 11. In germline, CDR1 is DFQATT, CDR2 SNEGSKA (reference sequence). The CDR3 bases are TGCAGTGCTGCCATAGCGGGGGAATTTTCCGAGCAGTACTTC. It specifies CSAAIAGEFSEQYF.

This clonotype was counted at least ten times. The V call is TRBV5-4, the J call TRBJ1-1; D may be TRBD1 (5 bases). The CDR3 loop spans 15 amino acids. V was shortened by 2 bases and J by 3 bases, with 14 bases between the two germline ends. The germline V gene has CDR1 SGHNT and CDR2 YYREEE (reference sequence). The DNA for the CDR3 is TGTGCCAGCAGCTTCAAATCGGGGGGGGACACTGAAGCTTTCTTT. It is translated as CASSFKSGGDTEAFF.

This clonotype was detected many times. CDR3 protein: CASSLPSGADTQYF. For the CDR3, the DNA is TGTGCCAGCAGCCTCCCCAGCGGGGCGGATACGCAGTATTTT. The J gene is TRBJ2-3, the V gene TRBV7-9; 7 positions agree with TRBD2. V trimming: 5 bases; J trimming: 6 bases; junction bases outside the gene matches: 8. The V gene's germline CDR1 is SEHNR and CDR2 FQNEAQ (reference sequence). The CDR3 runs 14 residues.

The V and J genes are TRBV7-9 and TRBJ1-6; tentative D call: TRBD1 (5 bases). Germline V gene data show CDR1 as SEHNR and CDR2 as FQNEAQ (reference sequence). V was clipped by 6 bases and J by 9 bases, with 15 bases between them. The CDR3 is 14 amino acids. Here the CDR3 reads CASSLGRDGSPLHF. In nucleotides, the CDR3 is TGTGCCAGCAGTCTGGGAAGGGACGGTTCACCCCTCCACTTT.